These 19 T cell receptor beta chains were sequenced from one sample in a study of blood T cell repertoires in COVID-19. Repertoires were generated with immunoSEQ multiplex PCR, while TCRdb's copy carries only in-frame clones and drops some. The sample records around 200,000 clones, roughly nine tenths being singletons. Sequenced sample: peripheral blood. The receptors were gathered from a woman between 50 and 59 years old with acute or convalescent COVID-19.

The chain has TRBV5-4 and TRBJ1-1; no clear D. V was clipped by 2 bases and J by 3 bases, with 8 bases between them. This CDR3 contains 13 residues. Per germline, CDR1 SGHNT and CDR2 YYREEE (reference sequence). The CDR3 DNA reads TGTGCCAGCAGCTTTTTAGCGGACACTGAAGCTTTCTTT. Amino acid sequence: CASSFLADTEAFF.

Concerning this clone: Additional DNA sequences in this sample encode the identical CDR3. J is TRBJ1-3 and V is TRBV7-9; D remains ambiguous. CDR3 length: 16 amino acids. Trimming shortened V by 1 base and J by 0 bases, and 10 bases separated the two germline ends. From germline, CDR1 is SEHNR and CDR2 FQNEAQ (reference sequence). CDR3 in DNA: TGTGCCAGCAGCTTAGACGCCCGAGCCTCTGGAAACACCATATATTTT. This gives the protein CASSLDARASGNTIYF. The full variable domain, its missing parts supplied by reference TRBV7-9 and TRBJ1-3, is DTGVSQNPRHKITKRGQNVTFRCDPISEHNRLYWYRQTLGQGPEFLTYFQNEAQLEKSRLLSDRFSAERPKGSFSTLEIQRTEQGDSAMYLCASSLDARASGNTIYFGEGSWLTVV.

The gene calls are TRBV4-3 and TRBJ2-3, with 8 bases aligning to TRBD2. CDR3 length: 17 residues. V was pared by 4 bases and J by 5 bases, with 14 bases of the junction left unmatched. CDR1 is LGHNA, CDR2 YSLEER, per germline. CDR3 in amino acids: CASSRLLAPGGEDTQYF. CDR3 in DNA: TGCGCCAGCAGCCGGCTACTAGCGCCGGGAGGGGAAGATACGCAGTATTTT.

The V call is TRBV13, the J call TRBJ1-3, with D possibly matching TRBD1 (6 bases). CDR3 size: 15 residues. V lost 4 bases and J 0 bases, leaving 10 bases between the germline ends. Germline loops: CDR1 PRHDT, CDR2 FYEKMQ (reference sequence). The CDR3 reads CASSSPTGSGNTIYF. CDR3 bases: TGTGCCAGCAGCTCCCCGACAGGCTCTGGAAACACCATATATTTT. Based on the CDR3 plus reference TRBV13 and TRBJ1-3, the full variable domain is AAGVIQSPRHLIKEKRETATLKCYPIPRHDTVYWYQQGPGQDPQFLISFYEKMQSDKGSIPDRFSAQQFSDYHSELNMSSLELGDSALYFCASSSPTGSGNTIYFGEGSWLTVV.

J is TRBJ2-1 and V is TRBV9, with 9 bases that match TRBD2. The CDR3 has 16 amino acids. J lost 1 base, V lost 3 bases, and 5 bases had no gene match. Germline V gene lookup returns CDR1 SGDLS and CDR2 YYNGEE. CDR3 in amino acids: CASSAGLALSYNEQFF. The CDR3 nucleotides are TGTGCCAGCAGCGCGGGACTAGCCCTTTCCTACAATGAGCAGTTCTTC.

V and J are TRBV5-4 and TRBJ1-1; 8 bases map to TRBD1. The CDR3 consists of 12 residues. Germline assignment: CDR1 SGHNT and CDR2 YYREEE (reference sequence). The V and J ends lost 3 bases and 10 bases, in that order; junction bases with no gene match: 5. CDR3 sequence: CASSSQGARAFF. The CDR3 DNA is TGTGCCAGCAGCTCGCAGGGGGCTAGAGCTTTCTTT.

This chain uses TRBV4-3 with TRBJ1-4; no clear D. CDR1 and CDR2 from the germline V gene are LGHNA and YSLEER. CDR3 length equals 14 residues. V lost 3 bases and J 7 bases, leaving 12 bases between the germline ends. CDR3 residues: CASSQAGLPEKLFF. CDR3 DNA sequence: TGCGCCAGCAGCCAGGCTGGACTGCCTGAAAAACTGTTTTTT.

The rearrangement uses TRBV29-1 and TRBJ1-4; D gene unclear. Trimming cost V 1 base and J 4 bases, with 7 bases left between them. Germline V gene sequence: CDR1 SQVTM, CDR2 ANQGSEA. The CDR3 extends over 13 amino acids. CDR3 sequence reads: CSVEGSSNEKLFF. CDR3 nucleotide sequence: TGCAGCGTTGAAGGTTCCAGTAATGAAAAACTGTTTTTT.

The chain links TRBV3-1 (or the pseudogene TRBV3-2) to TRBJ2-3; TRBD1 aligns across 9 bases. Per the germline V gene, CDR1 is LGHDT and CDR2 is YNNKEL (reference sequence). V shed 0 bases, J shed 7 bases, and the junction held 8 bases outside the gene matches. The length of the CDR3 is 16 residues. Written as DNA, the CDR3 is TGTGCCAGCAGCCAAGATCCGGGACAGGGATTACATACGCAGTATTTT. It encodes CASSQDPGQGLHTQYF.

The chain links TRBV5-5 to TRBJ1-4; no reliable D call. This CDR3 is 16 amino acids long. Germline CDR1 and CDR2: SGHKS and YYEKEE (reference sequence). V gave up 4 bases and J gave up 4 bases, with 17 bases separating them. The CDR3 loop reads CASSLTAGEGNEKLFF. The CDR3 coding sequence is TGTGCCAGCAGCCTAACTGCCGGGGAGGGTAATGAAAAACTGTTTTTT.

This chain uses TRBV9 with TRBJ1-1; 10 bases are a match to TRBD1. The germline gives CDR1 SGDLS, CDR2 YYNGEE. The CDR3 sequence is 16 residues long. V dropped 0 bases and J dropped 4; count of bases not matched to a gene: 6. The chain's CDR3 is CASSVAGTGVSTEAFF. The CDR3 DNA sequence: TGTGCCAGCAGCGTAGCTGGGACAGGGGTTAGCACTGAAGCTTTCTTT.

V is TRBV4-1 and J is TRBJ1-3; D gene uncertain. V was clipped by 0 bases and J by 4 bases, with 10 bases between them. Germline loops: CDR1 MGHRA, CDR2 YSYEKL. The CDR3 has 15 residues. Here the CDR3 DNA reads TGCGCCAGCAGCCAAGAAATTAGGAGGGGAAACACCATATATTTT. Encoded protein: CASSQEIRRGNTIYF.

The rearrangement links TRBV19 to TRBJ1-4, with D perhaps TRBD1 (5 bases). V dropped 4 bases and J dropped 0 bases, with 9 bases sitting between them. The CDR3 has 15 residues. Germline V gene sequence: CDR1 LNHDA, CDR2 SQIVND (reference sequence). The CDR3 DNA reads TGTGCCAGTAGTAGGACACTGTCAACTAATGAAAAACTGTTTTTT. Translation: CASSRTLSTNEKLFF. Full variable domain (missing parts from reference TRBV19 and TRBJ1-4): DGGITQSPKYLFRKEGQNVTLSCEQNLNHDAMYWYRQDPGQGLRLIYYSQIVNDFQKGDIAEGYSVSREKKESFPLTVTSAQKNPTAFYLCASSRTLSTNEKLFFGSGTQLSVL.

CDR3 coding DNA: TGTGCCAGCACCCTACCGGGGGAAGAGACCCAGTACTTC. It yields the protein CASTLPGEETQYF. This chain uses TRBV6-1 with TRBJ2-5, with D possibly matching TRBD2 (6 bases). The V end lost 7 bases, the J end lost 3 bases, and 12 bases lay between the germline ends. Looked up from germline, CDR1 is MNHNS and CDR2 is SASEGT. The CDR3 spans 13 residues.

This sequence joins TRBV25-1 and TRBJ2-1, with D perhaps TRBD2 (5 bases). The ends were cut back, 0 bases at V and 4 bases at J, with 19 bases in the middle. Germline lookup yields CDR1 MGHDK and CDR2 SYGVNS. The CDR3 consists of 18 residues. Here the CDR3 reads CASSEYYRLAYLYNEQFF. As DNA, the CDR3 is TGTGCCAGCAGTGAATATTATCGTTTAGCGTACCTTTACAATGAGCAGTTCTTC.

At least ten counts were recorded for this clone. The chain uses TRBV2 and TRBJ1-2; no firm D call. Germline V lookup: CDR1 SNHLY, CDR2 FYNNEI. V was pared by 7 bases and J by 8 bases, with 14 bases between. This CDR3 comprises 12 residues. Written as DNA, the CDR3 is TGTGCCAGCACTCTTTCCCTAGACGGCTACACCTTC. This translates into CASTLSLDGYTF.

The chain combines TRBV6-6 with TRBJ2-7; no clear D gene. Germline V gives CDR1 MNHNY, CDR2 SVGAGI (reference sequence). Trimming took off 2 bases at V and 5 bases at J, with 10 bases between the two ends. The CDR3 is 13 residues long. CDR3 protein: CASSYTALHEQYF. In DNA form, the CDR3 reads TGTGCCAGCAGTTACACAGCCTTACACGAGCAGTACTTC.

The CDR3 spells CASSPGTVPYGYTF. DNA of the CDR3: TGTGCCAGCAGCCCCGGGACAGTTCCTTATGGCTACACCTTC. The J gene is TRBJ1-2, the V gene TRBV6-2 or TRBV6-3; 7 bases line up with TRBD1. The length of the CDR3 is 14 residues. V trimming: 6 bases; J trimming: 5 bases; junction bases outside the gene matches: 9. The germline V gene encodes CDR1 MNHEY and CDR2 SVGEGT.

This rearrangement joins TRBV28 to TRBJ2-7; no reliable D call. The germline CDR1 and CDR2 sequences are MDHEN and SYDVKM. The CDR3 totals 11 residues. Trimming stripped 6 bases from V and 2 bases from J, with 5 bases between. The CDR3 loop reads CASSPAYEQYF. CDR3 sequence (DNA): TGTGCCAGCAGCCCAGCCTACGAGCAGTACTTC. Complete variable domain (other parts from reference TRBV28 and TRBJ2-7): DVKVTQSSRYLVKRTGEKVFLECVQDMDHENMFWYRQDPGLGLRLIYFSYDVKMKEKGDIPEGYSVSREKKERFSLILESASTNQTSMYLCASSPAYEQYFGPGTRLTVT.